This entry is about one TCR beta chain. The clone's antigen remains unknown. Base-call qualities are not available, and no considerably larger clone is one nucleotide away. The data derive from a study of post-analysis software for immune sequencing data (dated by TCRdb to the mid-2010s). At the level of the whole study: Relapsing-remitting, secondary progressive and progressive-relapsing multiple sclerosis were recorded as disease courses, and subtype annotation was lacking for some patients. A subset of samples was prepared in parallel using single-end sample barcoding, then pooled and co-amplified after Illumina adapter ligation. The patient repertoires were set against about 12 previously published healthy control repertoires from donors whose ages ranged from roughly 6 to 26 years.

Libraries were built with PCR. Sequencing was performed on an Illumina HiSeq 2500. To reduce PCR and sequencing biases, unique molecular identifiers were incorporated into the TCR beta cDNA libraries. Some 500,000 cDNA molecules were obtained per 1 to 10 million input T cells, so each molecule approximated one T cell. The patient libraries were prepared and sequenced using the same protocol as the earlier healthy control dataset. Within a given batch, samples were prepared together, multiplexed and sequenced on the same HiSeq lane. Concerning the study's data processing: MIGEC was used to process the raw barcoded reads, and molecular identifier groups with only a single read were discarded before consensus assembly and CDR3 extraction. VDJtools was used for post-analysis of the clonotype tables, and diversity was normalized by down-sampling every dataset to the size of the smallest sample. In repertoire overlap clustering, CDR3 amino acid sequences, but not nucleotide sequences, were matched to correct batch-related cross-sample contamination. TCRdb trimmed the raw reads at Q25, called clones with MiXCR and kept productive beta chains. Rows merge per CDR3 protein into single entries with the most common DNA and genes. The V and J calls follow TCRdb's processing rather than the paper's. The table for this sample lists some 800,000 distinct CDR3 sequences; roughly 46% of them were counted only once. The ten largest make up roughly 4.5% of the sample.

The CDR3 holds 15 amino acids from the cysteine to the phenylalanine. Only the CDR3 portion is preserved as DNA: 45 bases, with reading frame beginning at the first base. Compared with germline, V lacks 5 bases and J lacks 5 bases; bases without a gene match: 5. As encoded in the germline V gene, CDR1 is SGHVS while CDR2 is FNYEAQ. TCR beta repertoires were profiled from peripheral blood of 13 young patients with multiple sclerosis to demonstrate the VDJtools post-analysis software. Multiple sclerosis patients were children and adolescents aged roughly 6 to 15 years. What the research found in general, with its limitations: Significantly lower normalized Chao1 diversity was found in multiple sclerosis patients than in controls, suggesting substantial peripheral T-cell clonal expansion. Direct clustering with F measure revealed strong co-clustering of samples prepared in the same batch, which led to a batch-effect correction. Patients showed significantly higher frequencies than controls for roughly five TRBV segments, among them TRBV5-6, TRBV5-1 and TRBV20-1. The multiple sclerosis patient group was slightly younger than the control group.

The sample was blood. The clonotype originates from a girl aged 10 to 17 with multiple sclerosis. The V gene is TRBV7-6 and the J gene is TRBJ2-4; TRBD2 agrees with 11 junctional bases. The base sequence is TGTGCCAGCAGCCCCAGACTAGCGGGACAAAACATTCAGTACTTC. Its protein reads: CASSPRLAGQNIQYF. The CDR3 plus the reference TRBV7-6 and TRBJ2-4 genes for the other parts give the full variable domain: GAGVSQSPRYKVTKRGQDVALRCDPISGHVSLYWYRQALGQGPEFLTYFNYEAQQDKSGLPNDRFSAERPEGSISTLTIQRTEQRDSAMYRCASSPRLAGQNIQYFGAGTRLSVL.